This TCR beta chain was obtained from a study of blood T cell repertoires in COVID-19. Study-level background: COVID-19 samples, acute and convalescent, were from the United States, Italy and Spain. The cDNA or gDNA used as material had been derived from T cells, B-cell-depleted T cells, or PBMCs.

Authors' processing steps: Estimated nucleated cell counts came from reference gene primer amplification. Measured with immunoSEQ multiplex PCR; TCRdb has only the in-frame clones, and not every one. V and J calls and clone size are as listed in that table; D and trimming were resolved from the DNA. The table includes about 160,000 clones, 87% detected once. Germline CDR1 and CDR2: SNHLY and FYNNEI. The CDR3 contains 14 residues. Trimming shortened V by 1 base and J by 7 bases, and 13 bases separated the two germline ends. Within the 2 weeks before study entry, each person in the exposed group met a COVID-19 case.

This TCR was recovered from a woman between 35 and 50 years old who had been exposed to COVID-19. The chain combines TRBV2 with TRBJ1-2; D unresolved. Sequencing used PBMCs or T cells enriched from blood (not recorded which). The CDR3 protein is CASSEDSRSGGYTF. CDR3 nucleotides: TGTGCCAGCAGTGAAGATAGCCGTTCGGGTGGCTACACCTTC.